This TCR beta chain was found in a study of cytomegalovirus exposure and HLA in healthy donors. This clone was detected only a few times. What it binds is unknown. This CDR3 has 18 amino acids. Deletions cut 4 bases from V and 4 bases from J, with 26 bases between. Germline V gene data show CDR1 as SGHDT and CDR2 as YYEEEE. Overall study results and limits: Sequencing artifact likely explains a cluster of highly shared sequence variants. Because they were indistinguishable, some V segments, including TRBV6-2 and TRBV6-3, were excluded.

PCR amplification relied on 60 Vbeta primers (plus 13 Jbeta primers). In the original processing: An analysis that came later counted 80 million or so unique TCR beta chains, approximately 10 million shared. Profiled with immunoSEQ multiplex PCR; TCRdb holds only in-frame clones, not every one. D and trimming were read from the DNA, whereas the V and J calls and clone size are those reported in that table. In the table there are over 150,000 clones, about 75% of which are singletons. The receptor was isolated from a male donor in good health and CMV-seropositive. The J gene is TRBJ1-2, the V gene TRBV5-6, with D tentatively TRBD1 (5 bases). Sequencing was carried out using PBMCs. The CDR3 DNA reads as TGTGCCAGCAGCCCTTGGGGGACTGGGACGGAAGCATTCTATGGCTACACCTTC. Residues: CASSPWGTGTEAFYGYTF.